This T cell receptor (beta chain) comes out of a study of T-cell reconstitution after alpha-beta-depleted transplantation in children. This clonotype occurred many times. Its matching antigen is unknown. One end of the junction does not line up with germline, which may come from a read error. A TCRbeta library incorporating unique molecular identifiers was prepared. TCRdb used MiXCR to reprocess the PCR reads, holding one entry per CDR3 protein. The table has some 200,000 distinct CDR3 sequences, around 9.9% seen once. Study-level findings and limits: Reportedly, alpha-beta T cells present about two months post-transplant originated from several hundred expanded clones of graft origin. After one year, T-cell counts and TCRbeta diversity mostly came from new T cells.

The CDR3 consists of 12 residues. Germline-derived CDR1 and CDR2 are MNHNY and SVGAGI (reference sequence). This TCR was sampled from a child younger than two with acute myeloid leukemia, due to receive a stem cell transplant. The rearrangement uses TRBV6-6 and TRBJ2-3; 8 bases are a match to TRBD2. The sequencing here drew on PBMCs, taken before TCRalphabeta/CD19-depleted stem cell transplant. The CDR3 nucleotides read TGTGCCAGCAGTTACCGGCGGGAGGCCCAGAAATTT. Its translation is CASSYRREAQKF.